The next 27 T cell receptor beta chains were all read from a single sample in a study of blood T cell repertoires in COVID-19 (TCRdb year 2020). The library came from the immunoSEQ multiplex PCR assay. The clones in this table, taken by TCRdb from immuneACCESS, are in-frame only. Not every clone is retained; where verified, under half of the shortfall comes from an unresolved V gene, and the cause of the rest is unknown. Present in this sample are more than 70,000 clones, roughly 84% of which were seen just once. The ten largest clones capture about 20% of the sample. The specimen sequenced was peripheral blood. Receptor source: a woman at least 80 years old in a cohort sampled during active or convalescent COVID-19.

The chain links TRBV3-1 (or the pseudogene TRBV3-2) to TRBJ2-3, with TRBD2 matching 8 bases. CDR1 and CDR2 from the germline V gene are LGHDT and YNNKEL (reference sequence). J gave up 4 bases and V 2 bases, and 8 bases lay outside the gene matches. This CDR3 has 16 amino acids. CDR3 DNA: TGTGCCAGCAGCCAAAGGACTAGCAGGCGCGCAGATACGCAGTATTTT. Its protein product is CASSQRTSRRADTQYF.

The chain carries TRBV10-3 and TRBJ2-7; D gene unclear. The CDR3 extends over 13 amino acids. V was clipped by 0 bases and J by 6 bases, with 9 bases between them. Germline V gene data show CDR1 as ENHRY and CDR2 as SYGVKD. CDR3 in amino acids: CAISESSRVEQYV. CDR3 nucleotide sequence: TGTGCCATCAGTGAGTCTTCCCGGGTCGAGCAGTACGTC.

This clone was observed a single time. The rearrangement links TRBV28 to TRBJ2-7, with 8 bases aligning to TRBD2. Germline loops: CDR1 MDHEN, CDR2 SYDVKM. The J segment lost 4 bases and the V segment lost 5 bases, leaving 13 bases of the junction unmatched. There are 16 residues in the CDR3. CDR3 sequence: CASSPLIVGRDYEQYF. The DNA for the CDR3 is TGTGCCAGCAGTCCTCTAATAGTCGGGAGGGATTACGAGCAGTACTTC.

The chain has TRBV6-6 and TRBJ1-1, with 11 nucleotides matching TRBD1. The V gene's germline CDR1 is MNHNY and CDR2 SVGAGI (reference sequence). The CDR3 has 15 residues. V was pared by 5 bases and J by 3 bases, with 5 bases of the junction left unmatched. The CDR3 reads CASSRPGQGDTEAFF. CDR3 in DNA: TGTGCCAGCAGTCGCCCGGGACAGGGGGACACTGAAGCTTTCTTT.

This clone was detected once. The chain carries TRBV24-1 and TRBJ2-1, with 8 bases lining up with TRBD2. The CDR3 is 15 amino acids. J gave up 8 bases and V 1 base, and 6 bases lay outside the gene matches. CDR1 and CDR2 (germline): KGHDR, SFDVKD. CDR3 nucleotides: TGTGCCACCAGTGATTTTGGCGGGAGGATACATGAGCAGTTCTTC. Translating it yields CATSDFGGRIHEQFF.

The chain combines TRBV12-3 or TRBV12-4 with TRBJ1-2; D not resolved. The CDR3 totals 13 residues. Trimming removed 3 bases from V and 4 bases from J, with 9 bases in between. The CDR3 is CASSFALGYGYTF. The CDR3 DNA follows: TGTGCCAGCAGTTTCGCTCTAGGCTATGGCTACACCTTC.

The CDR3 DNA reads as TGTGCCAGCAGTGAAGGTGGAGGAGGGATCTACGAGCAGTACGTC. This gives the protein CASSEGGGGIYEQYV. The V gene is TRBV2, the J gene TRBJ2-7, with a possible D match to TRBD2 (6 bases). CDR3 length: 15 amino acids. In germline, CDR1 is SNHLY, CDR2 FYNNEI. Between the trimmed V and J ends, which lost 1 base and 3 bases, there was a span of 13 bases.

The genes are TRBV3-1 (or the pseudogene TRBV3-2) and TRBJ1-1, with 7 bases matching TRBD1. Trimming at V came to 4 bases and at J to 1 base, leaving 6 bases not matched to a gene. Germline values: CDR1 LGHDT, CDR2 YNNKEL (reference sequence). This CDR3 is 15 amino acids long. CDR3 bases: TGTGCCAGCAGCCGTCGACAGGGTTCGAACACTGAAGCTTTCTTT. This encodes CASSRRQGSNTEAFF.

The rearrangement joins TRBV9 to TRBJ2-1, with a possible D match to TRBD2 (5 bases). CDR1 is SGDLS, CDR2 YYNGEE, per germline. V was cut by 3 bases and J by 4 bases, with 11 bases left in between. CDR3 length: 14 residues. The CDR3 loop reads CASSDRDRYNEQFF. CDR3 DNA: TGTGCCAGCAGCGACCGGGATCGATACAATGAGCAGTTCTTC.

This chain connects TRBV11-3 to TRBJ2-2, with a possible D match to TRBD2 (6 bases). The length of the CDR3 is 17 residues. Per germline, CDR1 SGHNT and CDR2 YENEEA. Trimming pared 1 base from V and 7 bases from J, leaving 19 bases between. The CDR3 sequence is CASSLGDPGTGDGELFF. The CDR3 DNA reads TGTGCCAGCAGCTTAGGGGACCCTGGGACTGGTGACGGGGAGCTGTTTTTT.

The CDR3: CASSRGRAGGGSNQPQHF. For the CDR3, the DNA is TGTGCCAGTAGTAGGGGAAGGGCAGGGGGTGGAAGCAATCAGCCCCAGCATTTT. The V gene is TRBV19, the J gene TRBJ1-5, with 7 positions matching TRBD1. V shed 4 bases, J shed 1 base, and the junction held 13 bases outside the gene matches. This CDR3 has 18 residues. CDR1 and CDR2 from the germline V gene are LNHDA and SQIVND (reference sequence). The full variable domain, completed using reference TRBV19 and TRBJ1-5, is DGGITQSPKYLFRKEGQNVTLSCEQNLNHDAMYWYRQDPGQGLRLIYYSQIVNDFQKGDIAEGYSVSREKKESFPLTVTSAQKNPTAFYLCASSRGRAGGGSNQPQHFGDGTRLSIL.

The chain recombines TRBV2 with TRBJ1-1; D might be TRBD1 (5 bases). V gave up 5 bases and J gave up 3 bases, with 7 bases separating them. Germline values: CDR1 SNHLY, CDR2 FYNNEI. This CDR3 contains 12 residues. The CDR3 nucleotides are TGTGCCAGCAGTCCACAGGACACTGAAGCTTTCTTT. Encoded protein: CASSPQDTEAFF.

The chain is built from TRBV10-1 and TRBJ2-2; the match to TRBD1 covers 7 bases. Germline V gene lookup returns CDR1 WNHNN and CDR2 SYGVQD (reference sequence). Losses at the gene ends were 5 bases for V and 0 bases for J; bases not matched to a gene: 3. The CDR3 extends over 15 amino acids. The CDR3 DNA follows: TGCGCCAGCAGTCCCCAGGGGGCGAACACCGGGGAGCTGTTTTTT. Translating gives CASSPQGANTGELFF.

This rearrangement joins TRBV5-1 to TRBJ1-1; 11 bases map to TRBD1. The CDR3 has 17 residues. Losses at the gene ends were 2 bases for V and 2 bases for J; bases not matched to a gene: 8. In germline, CDR1 is SGHRS, CDR2 YFSETQ. The CDR3 here is CASSFIGTGGGNTEAFF. The CDR3 DNA sequence: TGCGCCAGCAGCTTCATCGGGACAGGGGGTGGCAACACTGAAGCTTTCTTT.

The rearrangement uses TRBV20-1 and TRBJ2-1, with 12 bases fitting TRBD2. Unmatched junction bases numbered 10, after V lost 3 bases and J lost 10 bases. The CDR3 runs 15 residues. Germline CDR1 is DFQATT and CDR2 is SNEGSKA (reference sequence). CDR3: CSASPSSGRALEQFF. CDR3 in DNA: TGCAGTGCTAGTCCCTCTAGCGGGAGGGCCCTGGAGCAGTTCTTC.

V and J are TRBV7-2 and TRBJ2-3; D is ambiguous. This CDR3 is 11 amino acids long. With 4 bases removed from V and 4 bases from J, the gap between germline ends came to 3 bases. CDR1 and CDR2 from the germline V gene are SGHTA and FQGNSA. The DNA for the CDR3 is TGTGCCAGCAGCTCGGCAGATACGCAGTATTTT. It codes for CASSSADTQYF.

The chain has TRBV2 and TRBJ2-2; D may be TRBD1 (5 bases). V lost 6 bases, J lost 6 bases, and 11 bases lay in between. Germline CDR1 and CDR2: SNHLY and FYNNEI. This CDR3 has 13 residues. The CDR3 DNA reads TGTGCCAGCAGCGAAAGGGGTTCCGGGGAGCTGTTTTTT. Its protein product is CASSERGSGELFF. Combining the CDR3 with reference TRBV2 and TRBJ2-2 gives the whole variable domain EPEVTQTPSHQVTQMGQEVILRCVPISNHLYFYWYRQILGQKVEFLVSFYNNEISEKSEIFDDQFSVERPDGSNFTLKIRSTKLEDSAMYFCASSERGSGELFFGEGSRLTVL.

V gene TRBV12-5 combines with J gene TRBJ1-2; 7 nucleotides agree with TRBD1. The V gene's germline CDR1 is LGHNT and CDR2 FRNRAP. CDR3 size: 16 residues. Unmatched junction bases numbered 10, after V lost 5 bases and J lost 1 base. The CDR3 bases are TGTGCTAGTGGTAATCCGGGGGACAGTAATAACTATGGCTACACCTTC. This sequence encodes CASGNPGDSNNYGYTF.

V and J are TRBV5-8 and TRBJ1-6; D not certain. V was cut by 6 bases and J by 7 bases, with 17 bases left in between. Germline V CDR1 and CDR2: SGHTS, YDEGEE. The CDR3 has 15 amino acids. CDR3 nucleotides: TGTGCCAGCATCCGGCGGGAGGGCTTCAATTCACCCCTCCACTTT. Protein: CASIRREGFNSPLHF.

The V gene is TRBV18, the J gene TRBJ1-5, with TRBD1 matching over 10 bases. CDR3 length: 14 amino acids. With 3 bases clipped from V and 8 bases from J, the junction kept 4 bases outside the gene matches. CDR1 KGHSH and CDR2 LQKENI come from the germline V gene. The CDR3 loop reads CASSPTGGDEPQHF. The DNA of the CDR3 is TGTGCCAGCTCACCGACAGGGGGCGACGAGCCCCAGCATTTT.

This chain connects TRBV6-5 to TRBJ2-5; D is possibly TRBD1 (7 bases). This CDR3 is built from 14 residues. Trimming shortened V by 3 bases and J by 5 bases, and 13 bases separated the two germline ends. The germline V gene encodes CDR1 MNHEY and CDR2 SVGAGI. The CDR3 loop reads CASSYGGGLETQYF. The CDR3 nucleotides are TGTGCCAGCAGTTATGGAGGGGGCCTCGAGACCCAGTACTTC.

The chain uses TRBV5-4 and TRBJ2-5, with 8 bases matching TRBD2. Germline V lookup: CDR1 SGHNT, CDR2 YYREEE (reference sequence). The CDR3 has 15 amino acids. J gave up 5 bases and V 4 bases, and 10 bases lay outside the gene matches. As DNA, the CDR3 is TGTGCCAGCAGCACAAAGCGACTAGCGACCGAGACCCAGTACTTC. Protein product: CASSTKRLATETQYF.

The chain combines TRBV5-1 with TRBJ2-3, with 11 nucleotides matching TRBD2. V was pared by 5 bases and J by 4 bases, with 3 bases of the junction left unmatched. Germline V CDR1 and CDR2: SGHRS, YFSETQ. The CDR3 consists of 14 residues. The CDR3 sequence: CASSSGRAPDTQYF. The CDR3 DNA reads TGCGCCAGCAGTAGCGGGAGGGCTCCAGATACGCAGTATTTT.

This clone was observed a single time. The V gene is TRBV20-1, the J gene TRBJ2-3; D call uncertain. V shed 3 bases and J shed 4 bases, with 11 bases lying between them. Germline CDR1 DFQATT, CDR2 SNEGSKA (reference sequence). This CDR3 region has 13 residues. The CDR3 sequence: CSASVIRADTQYF. For the CDR3, the DNA is TGCAGTGCTAGTGTTATTCGCGCAGATACGCAGTATTTT.

The rearrangement joins TRBV29-1 to TRBJ2-5; D is possibly TRBD2 (5 bases). Germline lookup yields CDR1 SQVTM and CDR2 ANQGSEA. The ends were cut back, 4 bases at V and 5 bases at J, with 14 bases in the middle. This CDR3 is 13 amino acids long. The CDR3 DNA sequence: TGCAGCGTTGTCCCGGGGAGTGACGAGACCCAGTACTTC. It codes for CSVVPGSDETQYF.

This clone was counted between two and nine times. The CDR3 loop reads CASSVGQTADTQYF. The CDR3 DNA reads as TGTGCCAGCAGCGTGGGCCAAACGGCAGATACGCAGTATTTT. This chain joins TRBV2 and TRBJ2-3; D is unresolved. The CDR3 is made up of 14 amino acids. CDR1 is SNHLY, CDR2 FYNNEI, per germline. Trimming shortened V by 6 bases and J by 4 bases, and 14 bases separated the two germline ends. The complete variable domain, with remaining parts taken from reference TRBV2 and TRBJ2-3, reads EPEVTQTPSHQVTQMGQEVILRCVPISNHLYFYWYRQILGQKVEFLVSFYNNEISEKSEIFDDQFSVERPDGSNFTLKIRSTKLEDSAMYFCASSVGQTADTQYFGPGTRLTVL.

The J gene is TRBJ1-1, the V gene TRBV29-1; TRBD1 aligns across 8 bases. V was clipped by 1 base and J by 8 bases; unmatched bases: 9. This CDR3 region has 14 residues. Germline CDR1 SQVTM, CDR2 ANQGSEA. The chain's CDR3 is CSVEGGQGASEAFF. Written as DNA, the CDR3 is TGCAGCGTTGAAGGAGGACAGGGAGCATCCGAAGCTTTCTTT.